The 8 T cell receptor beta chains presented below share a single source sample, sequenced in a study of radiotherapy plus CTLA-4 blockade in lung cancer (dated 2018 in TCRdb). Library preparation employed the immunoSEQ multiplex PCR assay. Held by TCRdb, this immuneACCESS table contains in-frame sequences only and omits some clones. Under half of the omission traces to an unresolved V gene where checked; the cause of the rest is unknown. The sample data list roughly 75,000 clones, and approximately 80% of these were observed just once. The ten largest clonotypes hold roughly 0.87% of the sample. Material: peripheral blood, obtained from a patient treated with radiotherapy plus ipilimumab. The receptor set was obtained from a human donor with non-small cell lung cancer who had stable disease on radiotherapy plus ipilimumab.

The CDR3 protein is CASSPTRPGANQPQHF. CDR3 bases: TGTGCCAGCAGTCCGACCCGGCCAGGGGCCAATCAGCCCCAGCATTTT. The gene calls are TRBV28 and TRBJ1-5; TRBD1 might be the D (6 bases). The ends were cut back, 5 bases at V and 3 bases at J, with 17 bases in the middle. Germline loops: CDR1 MDHEN, CDR2 SYDVKM. This CDR3 contains 16 residues.

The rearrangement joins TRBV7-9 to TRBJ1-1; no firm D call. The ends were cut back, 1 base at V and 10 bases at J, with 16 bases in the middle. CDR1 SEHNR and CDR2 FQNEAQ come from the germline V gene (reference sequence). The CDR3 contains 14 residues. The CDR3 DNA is TGTGCCAGCAGCTTAGGACGCCAAAGTTGGGGAGCTTTCTTT. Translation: CASSLGRQSWGAFF.

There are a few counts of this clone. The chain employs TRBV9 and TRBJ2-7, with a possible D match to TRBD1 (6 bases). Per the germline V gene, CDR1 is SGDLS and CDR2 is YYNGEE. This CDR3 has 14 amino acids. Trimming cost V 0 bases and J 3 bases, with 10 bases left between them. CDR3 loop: CASSVEGGGYEQYF. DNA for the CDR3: TGTGCCAGCAGCGTAGAAGGGGGTGGCTACGAGCAGTACTTC.

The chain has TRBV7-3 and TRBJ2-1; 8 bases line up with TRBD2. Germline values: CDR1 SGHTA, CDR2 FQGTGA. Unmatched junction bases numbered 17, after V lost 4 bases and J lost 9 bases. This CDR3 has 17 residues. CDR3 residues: CASSSQPRSGGRGEQFF. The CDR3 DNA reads TGTGCCAGCAGCTCTCAACCTAGGAGCGGGGGAAGGGGTGAGCAGTTCTTC.

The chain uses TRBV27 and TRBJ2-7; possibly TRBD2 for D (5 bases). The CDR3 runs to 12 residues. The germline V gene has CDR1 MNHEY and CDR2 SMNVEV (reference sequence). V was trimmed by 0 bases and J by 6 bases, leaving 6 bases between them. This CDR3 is CASSLSGAEQYF. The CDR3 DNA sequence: TGTGCCAGCAGTTTATCGGGAGCCGAGCAGTACTTC.

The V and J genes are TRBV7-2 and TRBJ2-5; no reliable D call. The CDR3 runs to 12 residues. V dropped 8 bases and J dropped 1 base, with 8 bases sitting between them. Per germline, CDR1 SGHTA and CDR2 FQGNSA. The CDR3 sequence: CASGGAQETQYF. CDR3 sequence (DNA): TGTGCCAGCGGCGGTGCCCAAGAGACCCAGTACTTC.

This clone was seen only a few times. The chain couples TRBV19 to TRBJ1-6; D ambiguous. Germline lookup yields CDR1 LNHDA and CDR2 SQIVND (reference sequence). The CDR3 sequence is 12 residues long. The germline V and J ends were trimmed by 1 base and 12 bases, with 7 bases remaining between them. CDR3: CASSIVEGPLHF. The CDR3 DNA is TGTGCCAGTAGTATAGTGGAGGGACCCCTCCACTTT.

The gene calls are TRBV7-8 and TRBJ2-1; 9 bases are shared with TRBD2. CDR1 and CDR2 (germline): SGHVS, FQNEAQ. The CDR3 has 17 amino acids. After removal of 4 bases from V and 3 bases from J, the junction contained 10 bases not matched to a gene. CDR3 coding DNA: TGTGCCAGCAGCTCTTTTAGAGGGCGGGAGGGCTACAATGAGCAGTTCTTC. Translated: CASSSFRGREGYNEQFF.